The T cell receptor beta chain described here comes from a study of CD8+CD57+ T cells in acquired aplastic anemia. The wider study: Sorted CD4+ and CD8+ cells yielded approximately 3.4 ug of DNA on average.

Patients chosen for sequencing had CD8+CD57+ cells that had expanded, as shown by flow cytometry. Broader study findings: Patients shared some 29 CD8+ CDR3 sequences with controls.

Only one count was recorded for this clonotype. Its antigen is as yet unknown. Relative to the germline gene, one junction end is altered; a read error may explain this. The CDR3 sequence is 13 residues long. Germline V lookup: CDR1 LNHNV, CDR2 YYDKDF (reference sequence). Genomic DNA, serving as template, underwent TCR beta VDJ and CDR3 profiling. Via MiXCR, TCRdb re-called the reads, giving one row per CDR3 protein. The table shows just over 450,000 distinct CDR3 sequences, with roughly 34% occurring only once. The V call is TRBV15, the J call TRBJ1-2; 8 bases fit TRBD1. The sequence was collected from a human donor with aplastic anemia. Sequenced input: sorted CD4+, CD8+, or CD8+CD57+ T cells (not recorded which) from PBMCs. The CDR3: CATSRDQLGQALF. The CDR3 bases are TGTGCCACCAGCAGAGATCAGTTGGGACAGGCCCTCTTC.